Below, 18 T cell receptor beta chains from the same sample are listed, as sequenced in a study of CD4 T cells in relation to SARS-CoV-2 and coronaviruses. Unexposed donor CD4+ T cells date from about 2011-2018, before the COVID-19 pandemic. After more than eight days of culture, CD4+ T cells were isolated. These TCRs are of unknown antigen specificity. Method: immunoSEQ multiplex PCR; TCRdb's copy keeps in-frame clones and lacks some. The repertoire holds approximately 26,000 clones, around 67% seen once, with roughly 21% in the top ten. Sequencing was performed on CD4+ T cells from PBMCs, cultured in vitro. These receptors all stem from a human donor in good health.

V is TRBV27 and J is TRBJ2-5; 11 bases are shared with TRBD2. CDR1 and CDR2 (germline): MNHEY, SMNVEV (reference sequence). The V segment lost 5 bases and the J segment 5 bases; nucleotides outside the gene matches: 4. The CDR3 totals 14 residues. Here the CDR3 DNA reads TGTGCCAGCAGTGTACTAGCGGGAGCGGAGACCCAGTACTTC. This gives the protein CASSVLAGAETQYF.

V gene TRBV3-1 (or the pseudogene TRBV3-2) combines with J gene TRBJ2-1, with 7 bases fitting TRBD2. The J segment lost 9 bases and the V segment lost 0 bases, leaving 5 bases of the junction unmatched. The germline V gene encodes CDR1 LGHDT and CDR2 YNNKEL (reference sequence). CDR3 length: 14 residues. CDR3 bases: TGTGCCAGCAGCCAAGATCTGGGGGGGAGTGAGCAGTTCTTC. This gives the protein CASSQDLGGSEQFF.

This clone was recorded a few times. J is TRBJ2-1 and V is TRBV6-5; 7 bases agree with TRBD2. Looked up from germline, CDR1 is MNHEY and CDR2 is SVGAGI. This CDR3 spans 14 amino acids. V lost 2 bases to trimming and J lost 2 bases; unmatched junction nucleotides: 0. CDR3 DNA: TGTGCCAGCAGTTACGGGGGGGCCTACAATGAGCAGTTCTTC. Amino acid sequence: CASSYGGAYNEQFF.

The V call is TRBV14, the J call TRBJ2-3; 7 bases are shared with TRBD2. Germline V lookup: CDR1 SGHDN, CDR2 FVKESK. V lost 2 bases, J lost 5 bases, and 7 bases stayed unmatched. The CDR3 sequence is 15 residues long. The chain's CDR3 is CASSQSSGNRDTQYF. As DNA, the CDR3 is TGTGCCAGCAGCCAATCGAGCGGGAACAGAGATACGCAGTATTTT.

This sequence joins TRBV27 and TRBJ2-7, with TRBD2 matching 14 bases. The V gene end was trimmed by 0 bases and the J gene end by 7 bases; junction bases not matched to a gene: 8. The CDR3 consists of 17 residues. From germline, CDR1 is MNHEY and CDR2 SMNVEV (reference sequence). CDR3 protein: CASSLSVGTSGSGEQYF. The CDR3 region has the DNA TGTGCCAGCAGTTTATCGGTGGGGACTAGCGGGAGCGGTGAGCAGTACTTC.

The chain employs TRBV6-6 and TRBJ1-5, with D perhaps matching TRBD1 (6 bases). V dropped 6 bases and J dropped 4 bases, with 16 bases sitting between them. There are 15 residues in the CDR3. Germline values: CDR1 MNHNY, CDR2 SVGAGI (reference sequence). The CDR3 is CASRGPGVGNQPQHF. CDR3 DNA sequence: TGTGCCAGCAGAGGTCCAGGGGTAGGGAATCAGCCCCAGCATTTT.

This CDR3 is CASSQDTALYRDSNEKLFF. CDR3 coding DNA: TGTGCCAGCAGCCAAGATACGGCCCTTTATAGGGACAGCAATGAAAAACTGTTTTTT. V and J are TRBV4-2 and TRBJ1-4, with 7 bases fitting TRBD1. The length of the CDR3 is 19 residues. CDR1 and CDR2 (germline): LGHNA, YNFKEQ. The V and J ends lost 0 bases and 5 bases, in that order; junction bases with no gene match: 15.

This chain connects TRBV19 to TRBJ2-3; D not certain. V was clipped by 1 base and J by 1 base, with 12 bases between them. Germline V lookup: CDR1 LNHDA, CDR2 SQIVND (reference sequence). The length of the CDR3 is 16 residues. The CDR3 nucleotides are TGTGCCAGTAGTATAGGTGGAGCGCCCCGCACAGATACGCAGTATTTT. Its translation is CASSIGGAPRTDTQYF.

J is TRBJ2-2 and V is TRBV7-3; D perhaps matches TRBD2 (6 bases). Germline V gene data show CDR1 as SGHTA and CDR2 as FQGTGA. V was clipped by 2 bases and J by 7 bases, with 11 bases between them. CDR3 length: 14 amino acids. CDR3 amino acids: CASSLGGWHGELFF. DNA for the CDR3: TGTGCCAGCAGCTTAGGAGGGTGGCACGGGGAGCTGTTTTTT.

The chain is built from TRBV5-5 and TRBJ2-7; D ambiguous. The ends were cut back, 5 bases at V and 12 bases at J, with 15 bases in the middle. CDR3 length equals 11 residues. Germline V CDR1 and CDR2: SGHKS, YYEKEE (reference sequence). CDR3 nucleotides: TGTGCCAGCAGTATCGAGAAGACTCTGTACTTC. The encoded protein is CASSIEKTLYF.

This clone was detected once. The rearrangement uses TRBV11-2 and TRBJ2-7; TRBD1 is a possible D gene (6 bases). Between the trimmed V and J ends, which lost 4 bases and 3 bases, there was a span of 13 bases. Germline V gives CDR1 SGHAT, CDR2 FQNNGV. This CDR3 has 14 residues. CDR3 loop: CASSSDRQVYEQYF. CDR3 DNA: TGTGCCAGCAGCTCAGACCGACAGGTCTACGAGCAGTACTTC.

This clone came up a few times. This rearrangement joins TRBV6-5 to TRBJ1-1; D might be TRBD1 (5 bases). V was shortened by 2 bases and J by 1 base, with 8 bases between the two germline ends. Germline V gene lookup returns CDR1 MNHEY and CDR2 SVGAGI. This CDR3 is 14 amino acids long. The CDR3 region has the DNA TGTGCCAGCAGTTACGTTAGGGGGAACACTGAAGCTTTCTTT. Residues: CASSYVRGNTEAFF.

The chain links TRBV10-1 to TRBJ1-1, with a weak D call TRBD1 (5 bases). The CDR3 contains 14 residues. Trimming shortened V by 0 bases and J by 4 bases, and 9 bases separated the two germline ends. In germline, CDR1 is WNHNN, CDR2 SYGVQD (reference sequence). Here the CDR3 DNA reads TGCGCCAGCAGTGAGTCTGGGGGTCCCACTGAAGCTTTCTTT. Protein product: CASSESGGPTEAFF.

This clone was recorded a few times. The rearrangement links TRBV10-3 to TRBJ2-1, with 7 nucleotides matching TRBD2. V lost 8 bases and J lost 9; bases outside the gene matches: 19. Germline CDR1 ENHRY, CDR2 SYGVKD. The CDR3 sequence is 16 residues long. The CDR3, as DNA: TGTGCCATCTCCCCACTGGGAGGGAGAGGCAACGGTGAGCAGTTCTTC. This gives the protein CAISPLGGRGNGEQFF.

This clone was seen more than once but under ten times. The chain couples TRBV29-1 to TRBJ2-7, with 7 bases identical to TRBD1. In germline, CDR1 is SQVTM, CDR2 ANQGSEA. J was trimmed by 3 bases and V by 6 bases; bases with no gene match: 11. This CDR3 is built from 14 residues. The CDR3, as DNA: TGCAGCGTGATACCCGGGACAGCGCTCTACGAGCAGTACTTC. The encoded protein is CSVIPGTALYEQYF.

This clone occurred a few times. The rearrangement links TRBV2 to TRBJ1-1, with a possible D match to TRBD1 (5 bases). The CDR3 totals 15 residues. Per the germline V gene, CDR1 is SNHLY and CDR2 is FYNNEI. V was trimmed by 7 bases and J by 4 bases, leaving 19 bases between them. The CDR3 loop is CASTLLGLRGTEAFF. The CDR3 DNA sequence: TGTGCCAGCACCCTGTTGGGTCTAAGGGGCACTGAAGCTTTCTTT.

The table lists this clone with a few counts. This chain joins TRBV6-2 or TRBV6-3 and TRBJ2-7, with D possibly being TRBD2 (5 bases). Deletions cut 2 bases from V and 0 bases from J, with 8 bases between. The germline gives CDR1 MNHEY, CDR2 SVGEGT. The CDR3 contains 14 residues. CDR3 bases: TGTGCCAGCAGTTACGAGGGTTACTCCTACGAGCAGTACTTC. It translates to CASSYEGYSYEQYF.

Only one count was recorded for this clone. The chain links TRBV6-5 to TRBJ1-2; TRBD1 matches at 7 bases. After removal of 6 bases from V and 7 bases from J, the junction contained 14 bases not matched to a gene. The germline V gene has CDR1 MNHEY and CDR2 SVGAGI. The CDR3 is 15 residues long. CDR3 loop: CASSSEGAGKAGYTF. CDR3 DNA sequence: TGTGCCAGCAGCTCTGAGGGGGCAGGGAAGGCTGGCTACACCTTC.